Listed below are T cell receptor beta chains from one sample, sequenced in a study of T-cell reconstitution after alpha-beta-depleted transplantation in children. One entry per CDR3 protein results from TCRdb running MiXCR on the PCR reads. The sample has about 500,000 distinct CDR3 sequences; about 33% are singletons. This specimen was PBMCs from the stem cell graft donor, taken from the stem cell graft. The origin of the receptors is a human donor who donated a stem cell graft to a child with aplastic anemia. Each CDR3 is given with its conserved first and last residue. D genes are given only for firm matches. Clone size appears in some rows only: once, few, many, or a class for an expanded clone.

d_gene: NA
v_gene: TRBV28
abundance: NA
j_gene: TRBJ2-2
CDR3aa: CASSLGGGTYTGELFF

d_gene: NA
v_gene: TRBV9
abundance: NA
j_gene: TRBJ1-1
CDR3aa: CASRAGVNTEAFF

d_gene: NA
v_gene: TRBV6-2/TRBV6-3
abundance: NA
j_gene: TRBJ2-3
CDR3aa: CASSFAGRWAETDTQYF

d_gene: TRBD2
v_gene: TRBV30
abundance: NA
j_gene: TRBJ2-7
CDR3aa: CAWSVAGVYEQYF

d_gene: TRBD2
v_gene: TRBV5-1
abundance: few
j_gene: TRBJ2-3
CDR3aa: CASSLLAGESDTQYF

d_gene: NA
v_gene: TRBV12-3/TRBV12-4
abundance: NA
j_gene: TRBJ1-3
CDR3aa: CASRLTVTSGNTIYF

d_gene: TRBD1
v_gene: TRBV30
abundance: few
j_gene: TRBJ2-7
CDR3aa: CACIPGQGIREQYF

d_gene: NA
v_gene: TRBV7-2
abundance: NA
j_gene: TRBJ1-1
CDR3aa: CASSPGGSSTEAFF

d_gene: TRBD1
v_gene: TRBV11-2
abundance: NA
j_gene: TRBJ1-3
CDR3aa: CASSSPGQGAEYSGNTIYF

d_gene: NA
v_gene: TRBV20-1
abundance: few
j_gene: TRBJ1-1
CDR3aa: CSARGSSGNTEAFF

d_gene: TRBD1
v_gene: TRBV12-5
abundance: NA
j_gene: TRBJ2-1
CDR3aa: CASGSGTGTYNEQFF

d_gene: NA
v_gene: TRBV14
abundance: NA
j_gene: TRBJ1-1
CDR3aa: CASSQDRVRAFF

d_gene: TRBD1
v_gene: TRBV15
abundance: NA
j_gene: TRBJ2-1
CDR3aa: CATSRDWDRSYNEQFF

d_gene: TRBD1
v_gene: TRBV19
abundance: NA
j_gene: TRBJ2-3
CDR3aa: CASSIRGPTTDTQYF

d_gene: TRBD1
v_gene: TRBV20-1
abundance: NA
j_gene: TRBJ1-1
CDR3aa: CSARGQGQGELEAFF

d_gene: NA
v_gene: TRBV18
abundance: NA
j_gene: TRBJ1-2
CDR3aa: CASSSQGKAGYTF

d_gene: NA
v_gene: TRBV7-2
abundance: NA
j_gene: TRBJ2-1
CDR3aa: CASSPPKRAYNEQFF

d_gene: NA
v_gene: TRBV4-2
abundance: NA
j_gene: TRBJ2-2
CDR3aa: CASSQVQGNTGELFF

d_gene: NA
v_gene: TRBV30
abundance: NA
j_gene: TRBJ2-1
CDR3aa: CAWSVSGPSEQFF

d_gene: TRBD2
v_gene: TRBV20-1
abundance: NA
j_gene: TRBJ2-1
CDR3aa: CSATLRTSGLRDEQFF